The 10 T cell receptor beta chains reported below all come from one sample, sequenced in a study of OX40 agonist ivuxolimab in advanced cancers. Some clones are missing from TCRdb's copy, which holds only in-frame ones; the method was immunoSEQ multiplex PCR. Of 30,000 to 45,000 clones listed, around four fifths are singletons. Sample: CD4+ or CD8+ T cells sorted from blood, taken in a trial of the OX40 agonist ivuxolimab. The receptors were gathered from an adult with an advanced solid tumor such as melanoma, head and neck, liver or kidney cancer.

The V gene is TRBV6-6, the J gene TRBJ2-1, with D possibly matching TRBD1 (5 bases). Trimming removed 6 bases from V and 10 bases from J, with 16 bases in between. The germline V gene has CDR1 MNHNY and CDR2 SVGAGI (reference sequence). This CDR3 has 13 amino acids. CDR3 amino acids: CASSVGPGNEQFF. CDR3 sequence (DNA): TGTGCCAGCAGCGTAGGCCCAGGGAACGAGCAGTTCTTC.

The rearrangement links TRBV28 to TRBJ1-6, with a tentative D call TRBD1 (6 bases). Germline V gives CDR1 MDHEN, CDR2 SYDVKM. This CDR3 has 17 amino acids. The V end lost 3 bases, the J end lost 5 bases, and 17 bases lay between the germline ends. CDR3 DNA sequence: TGTGCCAGCAGTTTGGGGGGGCCACCTTTAGATAATTCACCCCTCCACTTT. Translation gives CASSLGGPPLDNSPLHF.

The chain carries TRBV9 and TRBJ2-7; D is undetermined. This CDR3 has 13 residues. Per germline, CDR1 SGDLS and CDR2 YYNGEE. Trimming pared 0 bases from V and 3 bases from J, leaving 7 bases between. CDR3 protein: CASSVDGNYEQYF. The CDR3, as DNA: TGTGCCAGCAGCGTAGACGGAAACTACGAGCAGTACTTC.

The chain links TRBV28 to TRBJ1-2; 7 positions agree with TRBD1. The length of the CDR3 is 14 residues. J lost 8 bases, V lost 1 base, and 7 bases had no gene match. Germline values: CDR1 MDHEN, CDR2 SYDVKM. The CDR3 region has the DNA TGTGCCAGCAGTTTATTAACAGGGGAAATGGGCTACACCTTC. This sequence encodes CASSLLTGEMGYTF.

This clone showed up just a few times. A junction end diverges from the germline sequence, so it may reflect a read error. This CDR3 is CASSLAGDSDLF. The CDR3 coding sequence is TGTGCCAGCAGCTTAGCTGGGGACAGTGATCTCTTC. J is TRBJ2-1 and V is TRBV7-9; 7 bases are shared with TRBD1. This CDR3 is 12 amino acids long. CDR1 and CDR2 from the germline V gene are SEHNR and FQNEAQ (reference sequence). Drawing the rest from reference TRBV7-9 and TRBJ2-1, the complete variable domain is DTGVSQNPRHKITKRGQNVTFRCDPISEHNRLYWYRQTLGQGPEFLTYFQNEAQLEKSRLLSDRFSAERPKGSFSTLEIQRTEQGDSAMYLCASSLAGDSDLFGPGTRLTVL.

The chain has TRBV5-4 and TRBJ2-7, with 9 bases fitting TRBD2. The CDR3 consists of 18 residues. Per germline, CDR1 SGHNT and CDR2 YYREEE (reference sequence). Germline trimming cut 3 bases from V and 0 bases from J; bases unmatched to any gene: 13. CDR3 residues: CASSWGDGSSGISYEQYF. The CDR3 DNA sequence: TGTGCCAGCAGCTGGGGGGATGGGTCTAGCGGGATCTCCTACGAGCAGTACTTC.

CDR3 in amino acids: CAWSKGGFYGYTF. Here the CDR3 DNA reads TGTGCCTGGAGTAAAGGAGGATTCTATGGCTACACCTTC. V and J are TRBV30 and TRBJ1-2; D gene uncertain. V was shortened by 2 bases and J by 4 bases, with 11 bases between the two germline ends. The CDR3 is 13 amino acids. Germline values: CDR1 GTSNPN, CDR2 SVGIG (reference sequence).

The genes are TRBV5-4 and TRBJ2-7; no firm D call. Germline V lookup: CDR1 SGHNT, CDR2 YYREEE (reference sequence). CDR3 length equals 12 residues. Trimming pared 3 bases from V and 1 base from J, leaving 5 bases between. The CDR3 loop is CASSSTSYEQYF. The CDR3 DNA sequence: TGTGCCAGCAGCTCTACATCCTACGAGCAGTACTTC.

V and J are TRBV28 and TRBJ1-5; possible D gene TRBD1, 5 bases. CDR3 size: 18 residues. V lost 6 bases to trimming and J lost 2 bases, with 23 bases between them. Germline CDR1 reads MDHEN; CDR2 reads SYDVKM. This CDR3 reads CASSRDLTGLVGNQPQHF. CDR3 in DNA: TGTGCCAGCAGCCGGGACTTAACAGGATTGGTTGGCAATCAGCCCCAGCATTTT.

The chain has TRBV5-4 and TRBJ2-1, with D tentatively TRBD2 (6 bases). Germline CDR1 SGHNT, CDR2 YYREEE (reference sequence). Trimming took off 0 bases at V and 3 bases at J, with 22 bases between the two ends. The CDR3 runs to 19 residues. In DNA form, the CDR3 reads TGTGCCAGCAGCTTGGTCGGGTTTTTGGGAGAAGCGGGCTACAATGAGCAGTTCTTC. Amino acid sequence: CASSLVGFLGEAGYNEQFF.